This TCR beta chain appears in the sequencing data of a study of T cell responses to AZD1222 COVID-19 vaccine. Looking at the study overall: Whether given at about 4 or about 12 weeks, second doses were pooled. Notes on the study in general: Close to half of spike-specific TCRs reportedly recognize unmutated variant regions. Females outnumbered males among donors, who were mostly white British; clonal diversity was possibly underestimated.

Generated by immunoSEQ multiplex PCR, the TCRdb table keeps only in-frame clones and is missing some. The table shows 98,000 or so clones, with roughly 84% occurring only once. CDR3 size: 15 residues. As concerns this clone: The antigen is not known.

Sequences were derived from peripheral blood, sampled on day 0 of AZD1222 vaccination. The J gene is TRBJ1-2, the V gene TRBV21-1; the D call in the table, TRBD1, was not verified against the DNA. TRBV21-1 has pseudogene status. The clonotype was recovered from an adult in good health. CDR3 in amino acids: CATKRRGRRGYGYTF. Here the CDR3 DNA reads TGTGCCACAAAAAGAAGGGGGCGCCGGGGCTATGGCTACACCTTC.